These 14 T cell receptor beta chains came from one sample sequenced in a study of early T cells in non-severe SARS-CoV-2 infection. TCRdb re-called the 5' RACE reads through MiXCR, storing one row per CDR3 protein. The sample lists 30,000 to 35,000 distinct CDR3 sequences; 5.5% to 7.5% were seen once. Input material: whole blood. These receptors were obtained from an adult who was a healthcare worker with PCR-confirmed SARS-CoV-2 infection or an uninfected control (not recorded which).

This clonotype was detected a few times. Written as DNA, the CDR3 is TGTGCCAGCAGCCGAAAGCTGATTACAGGGGCCAATTCCTACGAGCAGTACTTC. Translating it yields CASSRKLITGANSYEQYF. This chain connects TRBV7-2 to TRBJ2-7; 7 nucleotides align to TRBD1. Germline CDR1 is SGHTA and CDR2 is FQGNSA. The V gene end was trimmed by 5 bases and the J gene end by 1 base; junction bases not matched to a gene: 17. This CDR3 is 18 amino acids long.

This clonotype is categorized as medium-sized. The CDR3 protein is CASSLSGSQETQYF. In DNA, the CDR3 is TGTGCCAGCAGCTTATCGGGGAGCCAAGAGACCCAGTACTTC. The genes are TRBV11-3 and TRBJ2-5; tentatively, D is TRBD2 (5 bases). V was clipped by 2 bases and J by 1 base, with 8 bases between them. Germline V gene sequence: CDR1 SGHNT, CDR2 YENEEA. This CDR3 has 14 amino acids.

The chain links TRBV29-1 to TRBJ2-5, with TRBD2 matching 7 bases. Germline CDR1 reads SQVTM; CDR2 reads ANQGSEA. The CDR3 length is 13 residues. With V trimmed by 2 bases and J by 5 bases, 5 bases remained unmatched. CDR3 nucleotides: TGCAGCGTTGAACTAAGACTAGCTGAGACCCAGTACTTC. Its translation is CSVELRLAETQYF. Drawing the rest from reference TRBV29-1 and TRBJ2-5, the complete variable domain is SAVISQKPSRDICQRGTSLTIQCQVDSQVTMMFWYRQQPGQSLTLIATANQGSEATYESGFVIDKFPISRPNLTFSTLTVSNMSPEDSSIYLCSVELRLAETQYFGPGTRLLVL.

This clonotype was counted at least ten times. This sequence joins TRBV20-1 and TRBJ2-1, with a tentative D call TRBD1 (6 bases). Germline lookup yields CDR1 DFQATT and CDR2 SNEGSKA (reference sequence). This CDR3 contains 16 residues. Trimming shortened V by 0 bases and J by 0 bases, and 12 bases separated the two germline ends. The CDR3 loop is CSARDLTGSSYNEQFF. CDR3 nucleotides: TGCAGTGCTAGAGACCTGACAGGTAGCTCCTACAATGAGCAGTTCTTC.

This clonotype was recorded many times. This sequence joins TRBV20-1 and TRBJ2-1; D tentatively fits TRBD1 or TRBD2 (5 bases each). CDR1 is DFQATT and CDR2 is SNEGSKA in the germline V gene (reference sequence). The V end was cut by 5 bases, the J end by 4 bases, with 15 bases between. The CDR3 has 14 amino acids. CDR3 sequence (DNA): TGCAGTGCTGTAGTGGGGACCGGGTACAATGAGCAGTTCTTC. Translation: CSAVVGTGYNEQFF.

This clonotype has only a few counts. The chain uses TRBV10-3 and TRBJ2-1; TRBD1 agrees at 9 bases. V shed 2 bases, J shed 8 bases, and the junction held 7 bases outside the gene matches. The CDR3 loop spans 15 amino acids. Germline values: CDR1 ENHRY, CDR2 SYGVKD. The CDR3 bases are TGTGCCATCAGTGAGCGGGACAGGGAAAGAGATGAGCAGTTCTTC. This translates into CAISERDRERDEQFF.

This clonotype was detected only a few times. The chain combines TRBV7-9 with TRBJ2-2; possibly TRBD1 for D (6 bases). Germline CDR1 and CDR2: SEHNR and FQNEAQ (reference sequence). V gave up 2 bases and J gave up 0 bases, with 7 bases separating them. This CDR3 is built from 15 residues. The CDR3 reads CASSLRDTNTGELFF. The CDR3 nucleotides are TGTGCCAGCAGCTTACGGGACACGAACACCGGGGAGCTGTTTTTT.

This clonotype has at least ten counts. The rearrangement links TRBV3-1 to TRBJ1-1; 8 bases align to TRBD1. J gave up 3 bases and V 4 bases, and 7 bases lay outside the gene matches. The CDR3 has 15 residues. The germline gives CDR1 LGHDT, CDR2 YNNKEL (reference sequence). CDR3 protein: CASSLQGVWDTEAFF. The CDR3 bases are TGTGCCAGCAGCCTACAGGGGGTTTGGGACACTGAAGCTTTCTTT.

Ten or more counts support this clonotype. V and J are TRBV7-2 and TRBJ1-3, with a weak D call TRBD1 (6 bases). Deletions cut 3 bases from V and 2 bases from J, with 14 bases between. This CDR3 is built from 16 residues. CDR1 is SGHTA and CDR2 is FQGNSA in the germline V gene. CDR3 nucleotides: TGTGCCAGCAGCTTGCTGGGGGCGGCAACTGGAAACACCATATATTTT. Protein sequence: CASSLLGAATGNTIYF.

This clonotype has a count of ten or more. J is TRBJ2-3 and V is TRBV7-2; D ambiguous. CDR3 length: 14 residues. Trimming removed 0 bases at V and 2 bases at J, with 6 bases between. Germline CDR1 SGHTA, CDR2 FQGNSA. The CDR3: CASSLAVVTDTQYF. CDR3 DNA sequence: TGTGCCAGCAGCTTAGCGGTGGTCACAGATACGCAGTATTTT.

This clonotype was detected many times. This chain uses TRBV20-1 with TRBJ1-3; D call uncertain. CDR3 length: 13 residues. Germline loops: CDR1 DFQATT, CDR2 SNEGSKA (reference sequence). V lost 6 bases and J lost 4, with 13 bases in between. Here the CDR3 DNA reads TGCAGTGCCCACGGGCGGGGAGGAAACACCATATATTTT. This encodes CSAHGRGGNTIYF.

This clonotype was counted at least ten times. The rearrangement joins TRBV11-2 to TRBJ2-7, with 7 bases matching TRBD2. V lost 5 bases and J lost 3; bases outside the gene matches: 7. Germline-derived CDR1 and CDR2 are SGHAT and FQNNGV. The CDR3 contains 14 residues. CDR3 sequence reads: CASSLVAGRYEQYF. The CDR3 DNA follows: TGTGCCAGCAGCCTCGTAGCGGGCCGCTACGAGCAGTACTTC. Supplemented by reference TRBV11-2 and TRBJ2-7, the full variable domain reads EAGVAQSPRYKIIEKRQSVAFWCNPISGHATLYWYQQILGQGPKLLIQFQNNGVVDDSQLPKDRFSAERLKGVDSTLKIQPAKLEDSAVYLCASSLVAGRYEQYFGPGTRLTVT.

The chain couples TRBV6-1 to TRBJ1-2; D is perhaps TRBD1 (6 bases). V lost 6 bases and J 2 bases, leaving 10 bases between the germline ends. The CDR3 is 13 residues long. In germline, CDR1 is MNHNS, CDR2 SASEGT. The CDR3 reads CASSWDTNYGYTF. The CDR3 nucleotides are TGTGCCAGCAGCTGGGACACGAACTATGGCTACACCTTC.

This clonotype came up many times. The chain uses TRBV29-1 and TRBJ2-7; no clear D gene. The V gene lost 6 bases and the J gene lost 0 bases, with 12 bases spanning the gap. Germline V CDR1 and CDR2: SQVTM, ANQGSEA. The CDR3 is 13 residues long. The CDR3 sequence is CSVAGDSSYEQYF. The CDR3 DNA reads TGCAGCGTCGCAGGAGATAGCTCCTACGAGCAGTACTTC.